This is a list of T cell receptor beta chains from one sample in a study of blood T cell repertoires in COVID-19. Clones were read by immunoSEQ multiplex PCR, and TCRdb kept only the in-frame ones, dropping some. The table records about 120,000 clones, 70% to 90% of them present only once. The sample taken for sequencing was peripheral blood. The origin of the receptors is a woman older than 75 with acute or convalescent COVID-19. CDR3s include the opening cysteine and the closing phenylalanine or tryptophan. A D gene is named only where the DNA matches it firmly. The size field is filled for only some rows; it gives once, few, many or a size class.

V gene: TRBV6-5
clone size: .
D gene: .
J gene: TRBJ2-7
CDR3 protein: CASNPGHQPGEQYF
CDR3 DNA: TGTGCCAGCAACCCGGGACACCAACCGGGGGAGCAGTACTTC

V gene: TRBV6-1
clone size: .
D gene: TRBD1
J gene: TRBJ1-1
CDR3 protein: CASSARTGRMNTEAFF
CDR3 DNA: TGTGCCAGCAGTGCCAGGACAGGGCGTATGAACACTGAAGCTTTCTTT

V gene: TRBV5-1
clone size: .
D gene: TRBD2
J gene: TRBJ2-7
CDR3 protein: CASSFSGRNYEQYF
CDR3 DNA: TGCGCCAGCAGCTTTAGCGGGAGAAACTACGAGCAGTACTTC

V gene: TRBV21-1
clone size: .
D gene: .
J gene: TRBJ1-5
CDR3 protein: CASERDRGGDQPQHF
CDR3 DNA: TGTGCCAGCGAACGGGACAGGGGTGGGGATCAGCCCCAGCATTTT

V gene: TRBV5-1
clone size: .
D gene: TRBD2
J gene: TRBJ2-6
CDR3 protein: CASSLKGGSGANVLTF
CDR3 DNA: TGCGCCAGCAGCTTAAAGGGAGGGTCCGGGGCCAACGTCCTGACTTTC

V gene: TRBV6-5
clone size: .
D gene: TRBD2
J gene: TRBJ2-1
CDR3 protein: CASSYTLAGGPNEQFF
CDR3 DNA: TGTGCCAGCAGTTACACCCTAGCGGGGGGGCCGAATGAGCAGTTCTTC

V gene: TRBV18
clone size: .
D gene: .
J gene: TRBJ1-5
CDR3 protein: CASSPGAGGNQPQHF
CDR3 DNA: TGTGCCAGCTCACCCGGGGCGGGGGGCAATCAGCCCCAGCATTTT

V gene: TRBV28
clone size: .
D gene: .
J gene: TRBJ2-3
CDR3 protein: CASSLQGTRTDTQYF
CDR3 DNA: TGTGCCAGCAGTCTACAGGGTACTCGCACAGATACGCAGTATTTT

V gene: TRBV6-4
clone size: .
D gene: .
J gene: TRBJ2-1
CDR3 protein: CASSAQGARINEQFF
CDR3 DNA: TGTGCCAGCAGTGCCCAAGGGGCTAGAATCAATGAGCAGTTCTTC

V gene: TRBV28
clone size: .
D gene: .
J gene: TRBJ1-5
CDR3 protein: CASSLSGVSNQPQHF
CDR3 DNA: TGTGCCAGCAGTTTATCAGGGGTTAGCAATCAGCCCCAGCATTTT

V gene: TRBV28
clone size: .
D gene: TRBD1
J gene: TRBJ1-1
CDR3 protein: CASSQTQGAWRGFF
CDR3 DNA: TGTGCCAGCAGTCAAACACAGGGGGCGTGGAGGGGTTTCTTT

V gene: TRBV2
clone size: .
D gene: .
J gene: TRBJ1-2
CDR3 protein: CASSLQGGASPGYTF
CDR3 DNA: TGTGCCAGCAGCCTACAGGGAGGGGCCTCCCCTGGCTACACCTTC

V gene: TRBV7-3
clone size: .
D gene: .
J gene: TRBJ2-5
CDR3 protein: CASSLTVQETQYF
CDR3 DNA: TGTGCCAGCAGCTTGACAGTTCAAGAGACCCAGTACTTC

V gene: TRBV6-5
clone size: .
D gene: .
J gene: TRBJ2-7
CDR3 protein: CASGTLPYEQYF
CDR3 DNA: TGTGCCTCCGGGACACTGCCCTACGAGCAGTACTTC

V gene: TRBV19
clone size: once
D gene: .
J gene: TRBJ1-3
CDR3 protein: CASRQGLSGNTIYF
CDR3 DNA: TGTGCCAGTAGACAGGGCCTCTCTGGAAACACCATATATTTT

V gene: TRBV5-1
clone size: .
D gene: TRBD1
J gene: TRBJ1-2
CDR3 protein: CASSTRQGTNYGYTF
CDR3 DNA: TGCGCCAGCAGCACCAGACAGGGGACTAACTATGGCTACACCTTC

V gene: TRBV27
clone size: .
D gene: TRBD1
J gene: TRBJ2-5
CDR3 protein: CASSSTGGRPSLIQETQYF
CDR3 DNA: TGTGCCAGCAGTTCGACAGGGGGCCGGCCGAGTCTCATCCAAGAGACCCAGTACTTC

V gene: TRBV19
clone size: .
D gene: .
J gene: TRBJ1-1
CDR3 protein: CASSIRGGDTEAFF
CDR3 DNA: TGTGCCAGTAGTATACGCGGCGGGGACACTGAAGCTTTCTTT

V gene: TRBV9
clone size: .
D gene: TRBD2
J gene: TRBJ2-7
CDR3 protein: CASSPFWTSGEQYF
CDR3 DNA: TGTGCCAGCAGCCCCTTCTGGACTAGCGGCGAGCAGTACTTC

V gene: TRBV10-3
clone size: .
D gene: .
J gene: TRBJ1-1
CDR3 protein: CAISESSGDTEAFF
CDR3 DNA: TGTGCCATCAGTGAGTCATCGGGGGACACTGAAGCTTTCTTT

V gene: TRBV6-5
clone size: few
D gene: .
J gene: TRBJ1-4
CDR3 protein: CASGRAGRDEKLFF
CDR3 DNA: TGTGCCAGCGGCAGAGCAGGGAGGGATGAAAAACTGTTTTTT

V gene: TRBV5-6
clone size: .
D gene: .
J gene: TRBJ1-6
CDR3 protein: CASSSRGGGNASPLHF
CDR3 DNA: TGTGCCAGCAGCTCAAGGGGGGGAGGGAACGCTTCACCCCTCCACTTT

V gene: TRBV3-1/TRBV3-2
clone size: .
D gene: .
J gene: TRBJ1-6
CDR3 protein: CASSQDIPLHF
CDR3 DNA: TGTGCCAGCAGCCAAGATATCCCCCTCCACTTT

V gene: TRBV29-1
clone size: .
D gene: TRBD1
J gene: TRBJ1-2
CDR3 protein: CSVLDRGGGYTF
CDR3 DNA: TGCAGCGTATTGGACAGGGGAGGGGGCTACACCTTC

V gene: TRBV10-3
clone size: .
D gene: TRBD1
J gene: TRBJ1-1
CDR3 protein: CAIKDREGTEAFF
CDR3 DNA: TGTGCCATCAAAGACAGGGAAGGCACTGAAGCTTTCTTT

V gene: TRBV28
clone size: few
D gene: TRBD2
J gene: TRBJ2-2
CDR3 protein: CASSLAGTRNTGELFF
CDR3 DNA: TGTGCCAGCAGTTTAGCCGGGACTAGGAACACCGGGGAGCTGTTTTTT

V gene: TRBV5-1
clone size: once
D gene: .
J gene: TRBJ2-7
CDR3 protein: CASSLARDISYEQYF
CDR3 DNA: TGCGCCAGCAGCTTGGCTCGCGATATATCCTACGAGCAGTACTTC

V gene: TRBV5-1
clone size: .
D gene: .
J gene: TRBJ2-3
CDR3 protein: CASSVGPTEGDTQYF
CDR3 DNA: TGCGCCAGCAGCGTCGGCCCCACAGAGGGAGATACGCAGTATTTT

V gene: TRBV6-2/TRBV6-3
clone size: .
D gene: .
J gene: TRBJ2-3
CDR3 protein: CASSYSIGTSTDTQYF
CDR3 DNA: TGTGCCAGCAGTTACTCGATCGGGACTAGCACAGATACGCAGTATTTT

V gene: TRBV7-8
clone size: once
D gene: TRBD2
J gene: TRBJ2-7
CDR3 protein: CASSLPGLAGSYEQYF
CDR3 DNA: TGTGCCAGCAGCTTACCGGGACTAGCGGGTTCCTACGAGCAGTACTTC

V gene: TRBV2
clone size: .
D gene: .
J gene: TRBJ2-3
CDR3 protein: CASLGSSADTQYF
CDR3 DNA: TGTGCCAGCCTAGGATCCAGTGCAGATACGCAGTATTTT

V gene: TRBV7-9
clone size: .
D gene: TRBD1
J gene: TRBJ1-4
CDR3 protein: CASSSPGGRVEKLFF
CDR3 DNA: TGTGCCAGCAGCTCCCCAGGGGGACGCGTTGAAAAACTGTTTTTT

V gene: TRBV6-5
clone size: .
D gene: .
J gene: TRBJ1-2
CDR3 protein: CAIKPDLYGYTF
CDR3 DNA: TGTGCCATCAAACCCGACTTATATGGCTACACCTTC

V gene: TRBV5-1
clone size: .
D gene: .
J gene: TRBJ2-2
CDR3 protein: CASSSHNTGELFF
CDR3 DNA: TGCGCCAGCAGCTCACATAACACCGGGGAGCTGTTTTTT

V gene: TRBV9
clone size: .
D gene: TRBD2
J gene: TRBJ2-1
CDR3 protein: CASSVDPSGSRNEQFF
CDR3 DNA: TGTGCCAGCAGCGTAGATCCCAGCGGGAGTAGGAATGAGCAGTTCTTC

V gene: TRBV5-6
clone size: .
D gene: .
J gene: TRBJ1-4
CDR3 protein: CASRNSGQANEKLFF
CDR3 DNA: TGTGCCAGCAGGAACTCGGGACAAGCTAATGAAAAACTGTTTTTT

V gene: TRBV13
clone size: .
D gene: TRBD1
J gene: TRBJ2-5
CDR3 protein: CASSNRGRRTPRYF
CDR3 DNA: TGTGCCAGCAGCAACAGGGGCCGCAGGACCCCCCGGTACTTC

V gene: TRBV7-8
clone size: .
D gene: TRBD1
J gene: TRBJ1-2
CDR3 protein: CASSLAIPTGGRYGYTF
CDR3 DNA: TGTGCCAGCAGCTTAGCCATCCCGACAGGGGGAAGGTATGGCTACACCTTC

V gene: TRBV4-1
clone size: .
D gene: .
J gene: TRBJ1-2
CDR3 protein: CASSPGPWDYGYTF
CDR3 DNA: TGCGCCAGCAGCCCAGGCCCCTGGGACTATGGCTACACCTTC

V gene: TRBV20-1
clone size: once
D gene: TRBD1
J gene: TRBJ2-1
CDR3 protein: CSASRQGYEQFF
CDR3 DNA: TGCAGTGCTAGTCGACAGGGCTATGAGCAGTTCTTC